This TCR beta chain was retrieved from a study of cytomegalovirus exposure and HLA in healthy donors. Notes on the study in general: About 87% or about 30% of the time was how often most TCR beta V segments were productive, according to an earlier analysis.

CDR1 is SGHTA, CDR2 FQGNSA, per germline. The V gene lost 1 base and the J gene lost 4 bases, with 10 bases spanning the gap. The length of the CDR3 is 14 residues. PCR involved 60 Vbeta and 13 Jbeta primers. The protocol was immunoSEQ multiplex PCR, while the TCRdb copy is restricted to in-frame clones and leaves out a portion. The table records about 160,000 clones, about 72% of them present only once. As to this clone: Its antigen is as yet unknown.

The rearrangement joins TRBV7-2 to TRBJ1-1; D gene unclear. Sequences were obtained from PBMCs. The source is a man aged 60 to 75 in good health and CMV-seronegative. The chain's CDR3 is CASSLGTQATEAFF. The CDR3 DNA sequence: TGTGCCAGCAGCTTAGGCACGCAGGCCACTGAAGCTTTCTTT.